Sequencing of this TCR beta chain was carried out in a study of control samples from healthy donors and cancer patients. Some clones are missing from TCRdb's copy, which holds only in-frame ones; the method was immunoSEQ multiplex PCR. The sample shows some 150,000 clones, 75% to 90% of them seen only once. The CDR3 consists of 14 residues. The germline V gene encodes CDR1 LNHDA and CDR2 SQIVND (reference sequence). Trimming cost V 10 bases and J 11 bases; bases outside gene matches: 15. The chain carries TRBV19 and TRBJ1-5; 9 positions match TRBD1. The source of this sequence is a young man in good health. The specimen sequenced was blood. CDR3 region: CATNSGQGERSQHF. Here the CDR3 DNA reads TGTGCCACTAACTCGGGACAGGGAGAACGGTCCCAGCATTTT. Drawing the rest from reference TRBV19 and TRBJ1-5, the complete variable domain is DGGITQSPKYLFRKEGQNVTLSCEQNLNHDAMYWYRQDPGQGLRLIYYSQIVNDFQKGDIAEGYSVSREKKESFPLTVTSAQKNPTAFYLCATNSGQGERSQHFGDGTRLSIL.